This T cell receptor beta chain was sequenced during a study of cytomegalovirus exposure and HLA in healthy donors. V was trimmed by 3 bases and J by 0 bases, leaving 18 bases between them. The CDR3 spans 18 residues. Overall study results and limits: It was confirmed in vitro that a few of the CMV-associated chains were specific for CMV antigens. With high specificity and sensitivity, the classifier reportedly diagnosed cytomegalovirus status.

Assay used: immunoSEQ multiplex PCR; TCRdb lists only in-frame clones, some missing. The sample contains 110,000 to 150,000 clones, just under 85% of which appear only once. For this clone: Its target is not known.

The source material was PBMCs. The chain recombines TRBV23-1 with TRBJ1-5, with D perhaps TRBD1 (6 bases). TRBV23-1 is noted as an ORF with a role that remains uncertain. The clonotype originates from a woman between 25 and 40 years old in good health and CMV-seronegative. The chain's CDR3 is CASSQWSRDKNSNQPQHF. The CDR3 DNA is TGCGCCAGCAGTCAGTGGTCCCGGGACAAAAATAGCAATCAGCCCCAGCATTTT.